Shown below are 26 T cell receptor beta chains from a single sample sequenced in a study of T cell responses to AZD1222 COVID-19 vaccine (dated by TCRdb to the early 2020s). What the time point label conveys for this sample: baseline before first vaccination. The sample's treatment or condition label, decoded: meningococcal conjugate vaccine given as trial control. Libraries were prepared through the immunoSEQ multiplex PCR assay. As stored in TCRdb, this immuneACCESS dataset retains in-frame rearrangements with V and J assigned. A fraction of the clones does not appear; measured against another copy, unresolved V genes explain less than half of the discrepancy, and the remainder lacks a known reason. Recorded for this sample are 100,000 to 150,000 clones; roughly 87% of them occurred a single time. The top ten hold about 4.4% of the sample. Material: peripheral blood, obtained on day 0 of MenACWY control vaccination. These receptors all come from an adult in good health.

The CDR3 bases are TGTGCCAGCAGTACCCCCGCGGGCGCGGACACTGAAGCTTTCTTT. It translates to CASSTPAGADTEAFF. This chain uses TRBV6-2 or TRBV6-3 with TRBJ1-1; no reliable D call. Germline V CDR1 and CDR2: MNHEY, SVGEGT. This CDR3 spans 15 amino acids. The V and J ends lost 5 bases and 3 bases respectively, with 16 bases between them.

The chain carries TRBV5-1 and TRBJ1-1; weak D call: TRBD1 (5 bases). This CDR3 spans 15 amino acids. Germline V gene sequence: CDR1 SGHRS, CDR2 YFSETQ. The V end was cut by 0 bases, the J end by 4 bases, with 13 bases between. The CDR3, as DNA: TGCGCCAGCAGCTTGGGGCGAGGGGATATCACTGAAGCTTTCTTT. Translation gives CASSLGRGDITEAFF.

This clone occurred a few times. The chain has TRBV7-6 and TRBJ2-2, with D tentatively TRBD2 (5 bases). Germline CDR1 and CDR2: SGHVS and FNYEAQ. The V end was cut by 1 base, the J end by 4 bases, with 10 bases between. The CDR3 is made up of 15 amino acids. As DNA, the CDR3 is TGTGCCAGCAGCTTAGGGTCTAGCAGCACCGGGGAGCTGTTTTTT. Translated, it gives CASSLGSSSTGELFF.

The chain couples TRBV12-3 or TRBV12-4 to TRBJ1-4; D not resolved. Trimming pared 6 bases from V and 5 bases from J, leaving 10 bases between. This CDR3 region has 13 residues. CDR3 sequence: CASRLGQNEKLFF. The DNA of the CDR3 is TGTGCCAGCAGACTGGGTCAGAATGAAAAACTGTTTTTT.

This clone showed up just once. This chain uses TRBV13 with TRBJ1-2, with 7 nucleotides matching TRBD1. Germline CDR1 is PRHDT and CDR2 is FYEKMQ (reference sequence). The trim removed 5 bases at V and 2 bases at J, leaving 2 bases unmatched. This CDR3 comprises 13 residues. This CDR3 reads CASSLTGNYGYTF. CDR3 nucleotide sequence: TGTGCCAGCAGCCTGACAGGGAACTATGGCTACACCTTC.

V and J are TRBV30 and TRBJ1-4; maybe TRBD1 (5 bases). CDR3 size: 15 residues. V dropped 2 bases and J dropped 2 bases, with 12 bases sitting between them. Per the germline V gene, CDR1 is GTSNPN and CDR2 is SVGIG (reference sequence). The CDR3 is CAWSLEEGTNEKLFF. CDR3 DNA: TGTGCCTGGAGTCTTGAAGAGGGGACTAATGAAAAACTGTTTTTT.

The gene calls are TRBV7-9 and TRBJ2-7, with D possibly matching TRBD1 (5 bases). CDR3 length: 17 amino acids. Germline CDR1 reads SEHNR; CDR2 reads FQNEAQ (reference sequence). The germline V and J ends were trimmed by 5 bases and 0 bases, with 20 bases remaining between them. The CDR3 is CASSPRSSGSISYEQYF. The CDR3 DNA follows: TGTGCCAGCAGCCCCCGGTCGTCAGGGTCAATCTCCTACGAGCAGTACTTC.

The chain carries TRBV11-2 and TRBJ1-1; D may be TRBD1 (5 bases). The CDR3 runs 15 residues. The germline CDR1 and CDR2 sequences are SGHAT and FQNNGV. Trimming left V 1 base short and J 8 bases short, with 17 bases between. The CDR3 loop is CASSLVRGRYLEAFF. The CDR3, as DNA: TGTGCCAGCAGCTTAGTGAGGGGCCGATATTTGGAAGCTTTCTTT.

This chain links TRBV7-9 with TRBJ1-2, with D unresolved. CDR1 and CDR2 from the germline V gene are SEHNR and FQNEAQ (reference sequence). The CDR3 spans 13 residues. V was cut by 1 base and J by 5 bases, with 8 bases left in between. The CDR3 region is CASSLGPEYGYTF. CDR3 bases: TGTGCCAGCAGCTTAGGGCCAGAATATGGCTACACCTTC.

This sequence joins TRBV28 and TRBJ1-6; 8 nucleotides align to TRBD1. V lost 6 bases to trimming and J lost 6 bases; unmatched junction nucleotides: 1. The CDR3 runs 13 residues. The germline V gene encodes CDR1 MDHEN and CDR2 SYDVKM. CDR3 in DNA: TGTGCCAGCAGAGACAGGGGTAATTCACCCCTCCACTTT. Translating it yields CASRDRGNSPLHF.

The rearrangement uses TRBV28 and TRBJ2-7, with 7 bases identical to TRBD1. This CDR3 is built from 14 residues. V dropped 6 bases and J dropped 5; count of bases not matched to a gene: 10. Germline CDR1 MDHEN, CDR2 SYDVKM. The CDR3 bases are TGTGCCAGCAGCCCCCCCAGGGGGAGCCACGAGCAGTACTTC. Its translation is CASSPPRGSHEQYF.

This clone was picked up one time. The V gene is TRBV28, the J gene TRBJ2-4; no clear D. This CDR3 contains 15 residues. CDR1 and CDR2 (germline): MDHEN, SYDVKM. Trimming stripped 3 bases from V and 2 bases from J, with 11 bases between. CDR3 DNA: TGTGCCAGCAGTTTGCCTTTGGAAACCAAAAACATTCAGTACTTC. Its translation: CASSLPLETKNIQYF.

The V call is TRBV12-3 or TRBV12-4, the J call TRBJ1-5; D remains ambiguous. V lost 5 bases and J lost 6, with 8 bases in between. This CDR3 comprises 12 residues. CDR3: CASSLTSQPQHF. The CDR3 DNA is TGTGCCAGCAGTCTCACTAGTCAGCCCCAGCATTTT.

The J gene is TRBJ2-7, the V gene TRBV27, with D hard to call. Per the germline V gene, CDR1 is MNHEY and CDR2 is SMNVEV (reference sequence). Trimming shortened V by 3 bases and J by 3 bases, and 15 bases separated the two germline ends. The CDR3 contains 15 residues. The CDR3 coding sequence is TGTGCCAGCAGTTTGTTTGGAGATCCCTTCTACGAGCAGTACTTC. This gives the protein CASSLFGDPFYEQYF.

This chain connects TRBV12-3 or TRBV12-4 to TRBJ1-3; D remains ambiguous. The CDR3 covers 12 residues. V was trimmed by 3 bases and J by 8 bases, leaving 8 bases between them. This CDR3 is CASSFTGDTIYF. Here the CDR3 DNA reads TGTGCCAGCAGTTTTACGGGTGACACCATATATTTT.

The V gene is TRBV5-1, the J gene TRBJ2-7; TRBD2 matches at 7 bases. This CDR3 spans 14 amino acids. Germline CDR1 SGHRS, CDR2 YFSETQ. Trimming at V came to 2 bases and at J to 5 bases, leaving 7 bases not matched to a gene. The CDR3 sequence: CASSFGREGDEQYF. CDR3 sequence (DNA): TGCGCCAGCAGCTTTGGCAGGGAGGGCGACGAGCAGTACTTC.

V gene TRBV6-5 combines with J gene TRBJ1-1; TRBD1 matches 8 bases. The ends lost 8 bases at V and 3 bases at J; junction bases unmatched: 8. The CDR3 runs to 14 residues. In germline, CDR1 is MNHEY, CDR2 SVGAGI. DNA for the CDR3: TGTGCCAGCCTGACAGACAGGGGACACACTGAAGCTTTCTTT. It codes for CASLTDRGHTEAFF.

This chain joins TRBV4-1 and TRBJ2-1; D gene ambiguous. V lost 2 bases and J 9 bases, leaving 20 bases between the germline ends. CDR1 and CDR2 from the germline V gene are MGHRA and YSYEKL. The CDR3 covers 16 residues. CDR3 DNA sequence: TGCGCCAGCAGCCAATTGGACCTTGTTAGTCAGTCTGAGCAGTTCTTC. This encodes CASSQLDLVSQSEQFF.

The chain has TRBV28 and TRBJ1-2; 10 nucleotides line up with TRBD1. Germline loops: CDR1 MDHEN, CDR2 SYDVKM. Trimming at V came to 1 base and at J to 4 bases, leaving 12 bases not matched to a gene. The CDR3 loop spans 18 amino acids. CDR3 loop: CASSLSGTGERFTYGYTF. CDR3 coding DNA: TGTGCCAGCAGTTTATCCGGGACAGGGGAACGATTTACCTATGGCTACACCTTC.

In DNA form, the CDR3 reads TGTGCCAGCAGCTTGGACAGCACAGTTAACTATGGCTACACCTTC. Amino acids: CASSLDSTVNYGYTF. The chain is built from TRBV7-2 and TRBJ1-2, with D maybe TRBD1 (6 bases). The CDR3 covers 15 residues. Germline V gives CDR1 SGHTA, CDR2 FQGNSA. Trimming shortened V by 3 bases and J by 1 base, and 12 bases separated the two germline ends.

This clone was picked up one time. This sequence joins TRBV25-1 and TRBJ1-2, with D possibly TRBD1 on 5 matching bases. Trimming removed 6 bases at V and 2 bases at J, with 10 bases between. This CDR3 comprises 13 residues. Looked up from germline, CDR1 is MGHDK and CDR2 is SYGVNS. CDR3 nucleotide sequence: TGTGCCAGCAGCCACGCAGGGAACTATGGCTACACCTTC. Protein product: CASSHAGNYGYTF.

This chain links TRBV20-1 with TRBJ2-7, with D uncertain. There are 11 residues in the CDR3. Germline CDR1 DFQATT, CDR2 SNEGSKA (reference sequence). Trimming stripped 5 bases from V and 2 bases from J, with 7 bases between. In nucleotides, the CDR3 is TGCAGTGCTGGGGATGCCTACGAGCAGTACTTC. It codes for CSAGDAYEQYF.

The CDR3 spells CASNPGGTSYEQYF. The CDR3 DNA reads TGTGCCAGCAACCCTGGGGGGACGAGCTACGAGCAGTACTTC. The V gene is TRBV6-2 or TRBV6-3, the J gene TRBJ2-7; possible D gene TRBD2, 6 bases. Per the germline V gene, CDR1 is MNHEY and CDR2 is SVGEGT. CDR3 length: 14 residues. Trimming took off 7 bases at V and 3 bases at J, with 16 bases between the two ends.

The rearrangement uses TRBV5-4 and TRBJ2-1, with 8 bases that match TRBD2. Germline CDR1 and CDR2: SGHNT and YYREEE (reference sequence). The CDR3 is made up of 13 amino acids. J lost 7 bases, V lost 7 bases, and 7 bases had no gene match. DNA of the CDR3: TGTGCCAGCTGGGCGGGGGGTGGAAATGAGCAGTTCTTC. Translated, it gives CASWAGGGNEQFF.

This chain connects TRBV5-1 to TRBJ2-3, with 7 nucleotides matching TRBD2. Germline CDR1 is SGHRS and CDR2 is YFSETQ. CDR3 size: 15 residues. J was trimmed by 0 bases and V by 3 bases; bases with no gene match: 4. CDR3 in amino acids: CASSSLAVSTDTQYF. The CDR3 DNA sequence: TGCGCCAGCAGCTCCCTAGCGGTTAGCACAGATACGCAGTATTTT. Together with reference TRBV5-1 and TRBJ2-3, the CDR3 gives the full variable domain: KAGVTQTPRYLIKTRGQQVTLSCSPISGHRSVSWYQQTPGQGLQFLFEYFSETQRNKGNFPGRFSGRQFSNSRSEMNVSTLELGDSALYLCASSSLAVSTDTQYFGPGTRLTVL.

This sequence joins TRBV2 and TRBJ1-1; the D gene is possibly TRBD1 (5 bases). The CDR3 is 14 amino acids. Trimming took 8 bases from V and 3 from J, leaving 16 bases between them. Germline CDR1 SNHLY, CDR2 FYNNEI. CDR3: CASGEGAGYTEAFF. The CDR3 DNA sequence: TGTGCCAGCGGAGAGGGCGCAGGGTACACTGAAGCTTTCTTT.